The 10 T cell receptor beta chains below all came from one sample that was sequenced in a study of blood T cells in healthy people across ages. Together with a sample-barcoded 5' primer, a J-beta primer mix was included in a second PCR lasting about 7 to 12 cycles. TCRdb reprocessed the 5' RACE reads with MiXCR, giving one entry per CDR3 protein. The table includes fewer than 800,000 distinct CDR3 sequences, 32% detected once. Sequencing was carried out using blood. These receptors were collected from a woman older than 75 in good health.

This clonotype was counted many times. The rearrangement joins TRBV27 to TRBJ2-3; TRBD2 is a possible D gene (5 bases). The V gene lost 2 bases and the J gene lost 2 bases, with 17 bases spanning the gap. This CDR3 has 17 amino acids. CDR1 is MNHEY, CDR2 SMNVEV, per germline (reference sequence). CDR3 DNA: TGTGCCAGCAGTTTAACAATGGACTGGAGGAACACAGATACGCAGTATTTT. Amino acids: CASSLTMDWRNTDTQYF.

This clonotype was found many times. DNA for the CDR3: TGCAGTGCCTCACTAGCGGGGGGCACAGATACGCAGTATTTT. It codes for CSASLAGGTDTQYF. The rearrangement links TRBV29-1 to TRBJ2-3; 11 nucleotides align to TRBD2. The CDR3 contains 14 residues. From germline, CDR1 is SQVTM and CDR2 ANQGSEA.

The chain combines TRBV9 with TRBJ2-2; D remains unclear. Germline-derived CDR1 and CDR2 are SGDLS and YYNGEE. The V end lost 0 bases, the J end lost 7 bases, and 4 bases lay between the germline ends. This CDR3 has 12 residues. CDR3 nucleotides: TGTGCCAGCAGCGTAGTCAGCGGGGAGCTGTTTTTT. Its translation: CASSVVSGELFF. Full variable domain (rest looked up from reference TRBV9 and TRBJ2-2): DSGVTQTPKHLITATGQRVTLRCSPRSGDLSVYWYQQSLDQGLQFLIQYYNGEERAKGNILERFSAQQFPDLHSELNLSSLELGDSALYFCASSVVSGELFFGEGSRLTVL.

The chain employs TRBV12-3 or TRBV12-4 and TRBJ1-1, with TRBD1 as a possible D gene (6 bases). The V and J ends lost 7 bases and 5 bases respectively, with 14 bases between them. This CDR3 has 13 residues. CDR3 coding DNA: TGTGCCAGCACCCTGAGGGGGGGTACTGAAGCTTTCTTT. Translated, it gives CASTLRGGTEAFF.

This clonotype was picked up many times. This sequence joins TRBV9 and TRBJ2-1; D perhaps matches TRBD2 (7 bases). Trimming shortened V by 0 bases and J by 6 bases, and 16 bases separated the two germline ends. The CDR3 contains 16 residues. Germline V gives CDR1 SGDLS, CDR2 YYNGEE. The DNA for the CDR3 is TGTGCCAGCAGCGTAGAGATCGGGGGGCGAGGCAATGAGCAGTTCTTC. Its translation is CASSVEIGGRGNEQFF.

This clonotype was detected many times. The gene calls are TRBV5-1 and TRBJ2-1; a weak D match, TRBD1 (6 bases). V gave up 2 bases and J gave up 12 bases, with 21 bases separating them. The CDR3 is 15 residues long. The germline CDR1 and CDR2 sequences are SGHRS and YFSETQ. The CDR3 loop is CASSFGRGPRGGQFF. In nucleotides, the CDR3 is TGCGCCAGCAGCTTTGGCAGGGGACCCCGTGGGGGGCAGTTCTTC. Full variable domain (rest looked up from reference TRBV5-1 and TRBJ2-1): KAGVTQTPRYLIKTRGQQVTLSCSPISGHRSVSWYQQTPGQGLQFLFEYFSETQRNKGNFPGRFSGRQFSNSRSEMNVSTLELGDSALYLCASSFGRGPRGGQFFGPGTRLTVL.

The chain couples TRBV7-3 to TRBJ2-1; 14 bases fit TRBD2. Per germline, CDR1 SGHTA and CDR2 FQGTGA. The ends lost 4 bases at V and 12 bases at J; junction bases unmatched: 11. CDR3 length: 16 amino acids. The CDR3 loop is CASSSKGLAGVQPQFF. DNA of the CDR3: TGTGCCAGCAGCTCCAAGGGACTAGCGGGAGTCCAACCGCAGTTCTTC. The full variable domain, with the rest looked up from reference TRBV7-3 and TRBJ2-1, is GAGVSQTPSNKVTEKGKYVELRCDPISGHTALYWYRQSLGQGPEFLIYFQGTGAADDSGLPNDRFFAVRPEGSVSTLKIQRTERGDSAVYLCASSSKGLAGVQPQFFGPGTRLTVL.

This clonotype has at least ten counts. V usage is TRBV20-1 and J usage is TRBJ2-5; D could derive from TRBD1 or TRBD2 (5 bases each). CDR1 and CDR2 from the germline V gene are DFQATT and SNEGSKA (reference sequence). Trimming removed 8 bases from V and 5 bases from J, with 21 bases in between. This CDR3 has 14 amino acids. CDR3 DNA sequence: TGCAGTCCAACAGACCCAGGGCGGGCGGAGACCCAGTACTTC. This sequence encodes CSPTDPGRAETQYF.

In its sample, this clonotype was seen many times. V gene TRBV5-1 combines with J gene TRBJ2-7, with D possibly TRBD1 on 5 matching bases. CDR1 and CDR2 (germline): SGHRS, YFSETQ. The CDR3 covers 13 residues. V lost 4 bases, J lost 7 bases, and 15 bases lay in between. CDR3 coding DNA: TGCGCCAGCAGCCCCAGGACATCCGGGGAGCAGTACTTC. Translating gives CASSPRTSGEQYF.

This clonotype was counted only a few times. The CDR3 DNA reads as TGTGCCTGGAAAATCGCGCTAGCGGGGGGGTACAATGAGCAGTACTTC. Translating gives CAWKIALAGGYNEQYF. This rearrangement joins TRBV30 to TRBJ2-7, with TRBD2 matching 12 bases. The ends lost 4 bases at V and 7 bases at J; junction bases unmatched: 14. The germline CDR1 and CDR2 sequences are GTSNPN and SVGIG (reference sequence). The CDR3 is 16 residues long.